Listed below are T cell receptor beta chains from one sample, sequenced in a study of tumor and adjacent non-tumor tissue in lung cancer. TCRdb passed the multiplex PCR reads through MiXCR, listing each CDR3 protein once. This table holds some 120,000 distinct CDR3 sequences, approximately 71% found once. The sample comprised lung tumor tissue. These receptors were collected from a man in his thirties or forties with non-small cell lung cancer. Each CDR3 is given with its conserved first and last residue. The order of the fields is J gene, clone size, D gene, V gene, CDR3 protein, CDR3 DNA. The D gene is left open where the match is weak. Expanded clones get a size class; other rows say once, few or many, or leave the size out.

TRBJ2-2	once	NA	TRBV6-5	CANIRQVLGTGELFF	TGTGCCAACATTCGACAGGTCTTGGGCACCGGGGAGCTGTTTTTT
TRBJ2-5	many	TRBD2	TRBV4-1	CASSPLAGEGTQYF	TGCGCCAGCAGCCCACTAGCGGGAGAAGGGACCCAGTACTTC
TRBJ2-3	NA	TRBD2	TRBV12-3/TRBV12-4	CASSSAGTQIDTQYF	TGTGCCAGCAGTTCAGCGGGAACGCAAATAGATACGCAGTATTTT
TRBJ2-7	NA	NA	TRBV29-1	CSAGGTDLGSSYEQYF	TGCAGCGCTGGAGGGACAGACTTAGGGAGCTCTTACGAGCAGTACTTC
TRBJ2-1	NA	TRBD1	TRBV12-3/TRBV12-4	CVNGPPGGGNNEQFF	TGTGTCAACGGTCCCCCAGGGGGCGGAAACAATGAGCAGTTCTTC
TRBJ2-3	NA	NA	TRBV20-1	CSVSGDRGSTDTQYF	TGCAGTGTCAGTGGGGACCGGGGGTCCACGGATACGCAGTATTTT
TRBJ2-7	NA	TRBD2	TRBV5-4	CTSSPGTNGHLDEQYF	TGTACCAGCAGTCCCGGGACTAACGGGCATCTGGACGAGCAGTACTTC
TRBJ1-4	few	NA	TRBV29-1	CSVEDPINEKLFF	TGCAGCGTTGAAGATCCCATAAATGAAAAACTGTTTTTT
TRBJ2-3	NA	NA	TRBV20-1	CNARYNQGDSYKADTQYF	TGCAATGCTAGATACAATCAGGGGGACTCGTATAAGGCAGATACGCAGTATTTT
TRBJ2-7	many	NA	TRBV11-1	CASSLVAEASYEQYF	TGTGCCAGCAGCTTAGTGGCCGAGGCTTCCTACGAGCAGTACTTC
TRBJ1-2	NA	NA	TRBV11-2	CVSSLDGIYGYTF	TGTGTCAGCAGCTTAGACGGGATCTACGGCTACACCTTC
TRBJ2-7	many	NA	TRBV29-1	CSVLTETSNEQYF	TGCAGCGTCCTAACGGAGACTTCGAACGAGCAGTACTTC